The source of this TCR beta chain is a study of T cell responses to AZD1222 COVID-19 vaccine. Study-wide findings and caveats: Among those given AZD1222, only five or six were seropositive at baseline. Repertoire sampling occurred only after the peak T cell response. Reportedly, close to half of spike-specific TCRs are directed against unmutated variant regions.

CDR1 MNHEY and CDR2 SVGAGI come from the germline V gene. CDR3 length equals 10 residues. Trimming removed 8 bases at V and 3 bases at J, with 4 bases between. Points on this clone: Its antigen is undetermined. Other DNA sequences in the sample encode the same CDR3.

TCRdb's copy holds only in-frame clones and misses some; the assay was immunoSEQ multiplex PCR. The sample comprises nearly 200,000 clones, approximately 95% of which are singletons, and less than 1.2% rests with the top ten. The specimen comprised peripheral blood, sampled 28 days after the second AZD1222 dose. V usage is TRBV6-5 and J usage is TRBJ2-5; D unclear. The clonotype originates from an adult who received the AZD1222 COVID-19 vaccine. This CDR3 reads CASGEETQYF. The CDR3, as DNA: TGTGCCAGCGGCGAAGAGACCCAGTACTTC.